The rows below give T cell receptor beta chains drawn from one sample of a study of monozygotic twins with inflammatory bowel disease. Following a re-call of the 5' RACE reads, TCRdb has one entry per CDR3 protein and lacks DNA. The repertoire table contains roughly 160,000 distinct CDR3 sequences. Input material: blood. These receptors all come from a human donor with ulcerative colitis or Crohn's disease, or a healthy co-twin of an affected twin (not recorded which). CDR3s include the opening cysteine and the closing phenylalanine or tryptophan. Fields, in order: J gene, V gene, CDR3 protein.

>TRBJ2-6|TRBV30
CAWSTAGANVLTF
>TRBJ1-1|TRBV7-2
CASSFYGTYTEAFF
>TRBJ1-5|TRBV28
CASSSQQAQRNSNQPQHF
>TRBJ2-3|TRBV5-1
CASSLRGDRGTSSTDTQYF
>TRBJ1-2|TRBV29-1
CSVDTGLYGYTF
>TRBJ2-3|TRBV4-3
CASSHNGRGITDTQYF
>TRBJ2-4|TRBV27
CASSPTGTSLQLAKNIQYF
>TRBJ2-3|TRBV5-6
CASSLVTRQDTQYF
>TRBJ2-7|TRBV6-5
CASSRDLPYEQYF
>TRBJ1-4|TRBV5-1
CASSLTLLGTLTNEKLFF
>TRBJ2-7|TRBV9
CASSVGAGRTHEQYF
>TRBJ1-6|TRBV9
CASSAQRGDRANSPLHF
>TRBJ2-2|TRBV7-7
CASSPGPLRPGSCFF
>TRBJ2-2|TRBV5-1
CASSLDWGTGELFF
>TRBJ2-5|TRBV18
CASSHTQEKETQYF
>TRBJ2-3|TRBV28
CASSSLGSTDTQYF
>TRBJ1-2|TRBV6-2/TRBV6-3
CASPNWGSSDGFYYPNYGYTF
>TRBJ2-7|TRBV5-1
CASSRGPYEQYF
>TRBJ2-1|TRBV7-2
CASSLGLAGLYNEQFF
>TRBJ1-4|TRBV18
CASLPSATNEKLFF
>TRBJ1-6|TRBV3-1
CASSLGQRGSPLHF
>TRBJ1-4|TRBV5-1
CASSLGGRNEKLFF
>TRBJ1-3|TRBV6-5
CASSYSTALGGNTIYF
>TRBJ1-5|TRBV27
CASSLSSRGHQPQHF
>TRBJ1-2|TRBV20-1
CSANGNYGYTF
>TRBJ1-1|TRBV5-1
CASSLRTGLEGIPFF
>TRBJ2-2|TRBV7-2
CASSFDRVAGELFF